This TCR beta chain was observed in a study of T cell clonotyping in hematopoietic cell transplantation. Study conclusions and caveats: After transplant, recipient diversity fell while pathologically expanded clonotypes grew through day 180. CD4 and CD8 repertoire contributions could not be separated without sorting.

Produced via immunoSEQ multiplex PCR; TCRdb's table is partial and in-frame only. Of some 6,000 clones listed, roughly 89% are singletons. To note about this clone: Its antigen is currently unknown.

This TCR was recovered from a male patient between 40 and 49 years old who had an allogeneic stem cell transplant from an unrelated donor, so the T cells may come from the graft donor. Some clones in this sample may be carry-over from other donors' samples. The input for sequencing was peripheral blood mononuclear cells, taken 100 days after allogeneic stem cell transplant.

The CDR3 bases are TGTGCCAGCGATTTTTCGGGCGGGCAGAGCAATCAGCCCCAGCATTTT. This codes for CASDFSGGQSNQPQHF. The V and J genes are TRBV6-6 and TRBJ1-5; D gene ambiguous. The V end lost 8 bases, the J end lost 1 base, and 18 bases lay between the germline ends. Germline V gene data show CDR1 as MNHNY and CDR2 as SVGAGI (reference sequence). The CDR3 length is 16 residues.